The rows below give T cell receptor beta chains drawn from one sample of a study of blood T cell repertoires in COVID-19. This table comes from immunoSEQ multiplex PCR, and its TCRdb copy is limited to in-frame clones, with some not included. The table has about 350,000 clones, 89% seen once; the top ten hold 3% to 4.5%. Sequencing was carried out using peripheral blood. The source of these receptors is a woman aged 55 to 70 with COVID-19, enrolled during active disease. CDR3s include the opening cysteine and the closing phenylalanine or tryptophan.

V | CDR3
TRBV5-1 | CASSLAGRSSTDTQYF
TRBV3-1/TRBV3-2 | CASSQGGGAAGELFF
TRBV29-1 | CSVYRVRNTEAFF
TRBV14 | CASSPSYIPTDTQYF
TRBV7-9 | CASSPADKLTLSTDTQYF
TRBV12-5 | CASGFSVQSGGAGANYGYTF
TRBV14 | CASSQGGQGPKQFF
TRBV4-1 | CASSHASGGPTYEQYF
TRBV28 | CASSPTGVSGYTF
TRBV3-1/TRBV3-2 | CASSHLSNQPQHF
TRBV5-1 | CASSLLSGGEQYF
TRBV6-5 | CASSYFGGITSYEQYF
TRBV29-1 | CSVRGGTGFMNTEAFF
TRBV15 | CATSRGLREGNQPQHF
TRBV4-1 | CASSQVTAVGNQPQHF
TRBV6-5 | CASTDTGLSGNTIYF
TRBV9 | CASSPRGSGGSSYEQYF
TRBV28 | CASGTGFQAFF
TRBV2 | CASSPTGFMYGYTF
TRBV7-3 | CASSLNGAAEEQFF
TRBV4-1 | CASSLRGTDTQYF
TRBV25-1 | CASSYTYGKQYF
TRBV27 | CASSPQGSNQPQHF
TRBV29-1 | CSVLGRLAGRETQYF
TRBV4-2 | CASSQAAFNEKLFF
TRBV9 | CASSVAGTDDGYTF
TRBV3-1/TRBV3-2 | CASSQDFRWETQYF
TRBV28 | CASISGQATEAFF
TRBV4-1 | CASSQDRGPNQPQHF
TRBV2 | CASRNPGTGNGYTF
TRBV3-1/TRBV3-2 | CASSPLGAGGYEKLFF